One and the same sample provided the 10 T cell receptor beta chains below, sequenced in a study of T cell repertoires in cytomegalovirus infection. TCRdb reprocessed the reads via MiXCR and lists one record per CDR3 protein. Of hundreds of thousands of distinct CDR3 sequences in the sample, approximately 10% were seen once. Input material: PBMCs. Receptor source: a human donor in good health (CMV status not recorded). Some clones in this sample may be carry-over from other donors' samples.

This clonotype was observed at least ten times. The chain's CDR3 is CASSIDPGTPDTQYF. For the CDR3, the DNA is TGTGCCAGTAGTATAGACCCTGGGACACCAGATACGCAGTATTTT. The J gene is TRBJ2-3, the V gene TRBV19; D possibly corresponds to TRBD1 (6 bases). Germline V gene sequence: CDR1 LNHDA, CDR2 SQIVND (reference sequence). Trimming left V 0 bases short and J 4 bases short, with 11 bases between. The CDR3 contains 15 residues.

This clonotype was seen ten or more times. This chain joins TRBV7-2 and TRBJ1-4; no firm D call. CDR1 SGHTA and CDR2 FQGNSA come from the germline V gene. V lost 5 bases, J lost 8 bases, and 15 bases lay in between. The CDR3 consists of 14 residues. CDR3 sequence (DNA): TGTGCCAGCAGCCAGATTGGACTACAAGAAAAACTGTTTTTT. This sequence encodes CASSQIGLQEKLFF.

This sequence joins TRBV20-1 and TRBJ2-1, with 9 bases lining up with TRBD2. Germline V gives CDR1 DFQATT, CDR2 SNEGSKA (reference sequence). There are 14 residues in the CDR3. Trimming removed 5 bases from V and 10 bases from J; junction bases left unmatched: 12. The CDR3 protein is CSALSLVAGDEQFF. The CDR3 DNA follows: TGCAGTGCTCTTTCCTTAGTAGCGGGAGACGAGCAGTTCTTC.

In this sample, this clonotype turned up many times. This sequence joins TRBV4-2 and TRBJ2-3; D unresolved. The CDR3 loop spans 14 amino acids. The ends were cut back, 5 bases at V and 6 bases at J, with 15 bases in the middle. Germline V gene sequence: CDR1 LGHNA, CDR2 YNFKEQ. The CDR3 DNA sequence: TGTGCCAGCAGCTTCCAGGTGGAGCTTGATACGCAGTATTTT. Translated: CASSFQVELDTQYF.

This clonotype was observed many times. DNA for the CDR3: TGTGCCAGCACCACTAGAGGCGGAGGCGAGCAGTTCTTC. Its translation: CASTTRGGGEQFF. The V gene is TRBV2, the J gene TRBJ2-1; a weak D match, TRBD2 (5 bases). Deletions cut 7 bases from V and 10 bases from J, with 17 bases between. Germline assignment: CDR1 SNHLY and CDR2 FYNNEI. This CDR3 is 13 amino acids long.

Ten or more counts support this clonotype. V usage is TRBV5-6 and J usage is TRBJ1-1; D remains unclear. Germline V gene lookup returns CDR1 SGHDT and CDR2 YYEEEE. The CDR3 spans 15 residues. V was pared by 1 base and J by 7 bases, with 17 bases between. CDR3 in DNA: TGTGCCAGCAGCTTGTCCGGGAGTGGCGGCTTTGAAGCTTTCTTT. This sequence encodes CASSLSGSGGFEAFF.

The chain is built from TRBV20-1 and TRBJ2-5; D is ambiguous. V was trimmed by 2 bases and J by 5 bases, leaving 9 bases between them. The length of the CDR3 is 12 residues. CDR1 is DFQATT, CDR2 SNEGSKA, per germline (reference sequence). The CDR3 sequence: CSARPFAETQYF. In nucleotides, the CDR3 is TGCAGTGCTAGACCATTTGCGGAGACCCAGTACTTC.

This clonotype was recorded many times. The rearrangement links TRBV13 to TRBJ2-5; 8 bases fit TRBD2. Losses at the gene ends were 6 bases for V and 7 bases for J; bases not matched to a gene: 13. The CDR3 has 15 amino acids. In germline, CDR1 is PRHDT, CDR2 FYEKMQ (reference sequence). The CDR3 here is CASRTSAGLVGTQYF. In nucleotides, the CDR3 is TGTGCCAGCAGAACCTCTGCGGGACTAGTTGGGACCCAGTACTTC.

This clonotype was observed many times. The chain couples TRBV5-1 to TRBJ2-1; D perhaps matches TRBD2 (5 bases). V was shortened by 2 bases and J by 3 bases, with 12 bases between the two germline ends. Germline CDR1 SGHRS, CDR2 YFSETQ. The CDR3 runs 15 residues. This CDR3 is CASSLRGGIYNEQFF. CDR3 in DNA: TGCGCCAGCAGCTTACGCGGAGGAATCTACAATGAGCAGTTCTTC.

In its sample, this clonotype was seen many times. V is TRBV11-2 and J is TRBJ2-1; 11 positions agree with TRBD2. CDR3 length: 17 residues. J gave up 4 bases and V 5 bases, and 10 bases lay outside the gene matches. Germline V gene lookup returns CDR1 SGHAT and CDR2 FQNNGV. Here the CDR3 DNA reads TGTGCCAGCAGCCGGGGGCTAGCGGGGGGCCCTTACAATGAGCAGTTCTTC. It specifies CASSRGLAGGPYNEQFF.